Included here is one T cell receptor beta chain sequence, with context. These data belong to a study of control samples from healthy donors and cancer patients. Method: immunoSEQ multiplex PCR; TCRdb's copy keeps in-frame clones and lacks some. The sample shows 150,000 to 200,000 clones, roughly 94% of them seen only once. Germline values: CDR1 SEHNR, CDR2 FQNEAQ (reference sequence). The CDR3 runs 15 residues. V trimming: 5 bases; J trimming: 1 base; junction bases outside the gene matches: 3. V usage is TRBV7-9 and J usage is TRBJ2-2, with TRBD1 matching 8 bases. Sequences were obtained from PBMCs. The clonotype was recovered from a man aged 55 to 70 with colorectal cancer. DNA of the CDR3: TGTGCCAGCAGCGACGGACAGGGGAACACCGGGGAGCTGTTTTTT. Encoded protein: CASSDGQGNTGELFF.